Listed below are T cell receptor beta chains from one sample, sequenced in a study of chemoradiotherapy in HPV16-positive cancers. This table comes from immunoSEQ multiplex PCR, and its TCRdb copy is limited to in-frame clones, with some not included. The data show fewer than 3,000 clones, 87% seen once. The source material was tumor tissue, sampled from a patient who underwent chemoradiotherapy. These receptor sequences come from a human donor with HPV-associated anogenital cancer. The CDR3 runs from the conserved cysteine through the conserved F or W. Clone size is stated in some rows and not others, as once, few, many or a class when expanded.

v_gene	j_gene	abundance	CDR3aa
TRBV10-3	TRBJ2-1	-	CAIRDPSGRELNEQFF
TRBV19	TRBJ2-7	once	CASYGGYEQYF
TRBV10-3	TRBJ2-7	-	CAIKFASGSYEQYF
TRBV10-3	TRBJ2-5	-	CAISSGTSVGETQYF
TRBV12-5	TRBJ2-7	-	CASGLFDRDRNYEQYF
TRBV29-1	TRBJ1-2	-	CSASEGTNYGYTF
TRBV5-8	TRBJ2-7	-	CASSLYAGDGAEQYF
TRBV7-9	TRBJ2-7	-	CASSLNSGLTYEQYF
TRBV6-1	TRBJ1-4	-	CASCLSRRGEKLFF
TRBV5-4	TRBJ2-7	-	CASSLDSVEQYF
TRBV4-1	TRBJ1-5	few	CASSQDGGMGPQHF
TRBV6-1	TRBJ1-1	-	CASSATVNTEAFF
TRBV27	TRBJ2-2	-	CASSLSGRRNTGELFF
TRBV18	TRBJ1-1	-	CASSPPGGENTEAFF
TRBV23-1	TRBJ2-7	-	CASSPGQVSYEQYF
TRBV2	TRBJ2-2	-	CASTQLSNTGELFF
TRBV2	TRBJ2-1	-	CASRKRDRGGNEQFF
TRBV7-2	TRBJ1-1	few	CASSLVGGGLTEAFF
TRBV10-3	TRBJ1-4	-	CAISNPLQDSEKLFF
TRBV19	TRBJ2-4	-	CASSMGPAAKNIQYF
TRBV19	TRBJ1-2	-	CASSIGGTGLTF
TRBV10-3	TRBJ1-2	-	CAISDQGSGYTF
TRBV27	TRBJ2-7	-	CASSLSFKMGSEQYF
TRBV7-6	TRBJ2-2	-	CASSSGQGNTGELFF
TRBV7-8	TRBJ2-7	few	CASSLAGGLEPYEQYF
TRBV2	TRBJ2-3	few	CASSRDRGMDTQYF
TRBV5-4	TRBJ2-1	-	CASSLTSAYNEQFF
TRBV6-1	TRBJ1-3	-	CASSESLLSSGNTIYF
TRBV5-1	TRBJ2-1	once	CASRGDNEQFF
TRBV28	TRBJ2-5	once	CASSGRSAGLAETQYF
TRBV6-5	TRBJ2-1	-	CASSYSSPGGQFF
TRBV19	TRBJ1-1	-	CASRPDRGGTEAFF
TRBV19	TRBJ2-3	few	CASEGDTQYF
TRBV5-1	TRBJ2-7	-	CASSLAGGGTGHYEQYF
TRBV29-1	TRBJ1-1	-	CSVQRDRNTEAFF
TRBV7-2	TRBJ2-7	once	CASKLSFGYEQYF
TRBV5-4	TRBJ1-2	-	CASSLDRGVYGYTF
TRBV6-1	TRBJ2-3	-	CASSVSRALTNTQYF
TRBV6-6	TRBJ1-2	few	CASSFRVNYGYTF
TRBV7-2	TRBJ2-1	-	CASSLAGGYNEQFF
TRBV14	TRBJ2-3	-	CASKDEAGGGDTQYF
TRBV27	TRBJ1-5	-	CASSLKGEQPQHF
TRBV7-2	TRBJ1-3	-	CASSPGQGNTIYF
TRBV2	TRBJ2-7	-	CARGDSYEQYF
TRBV4-1	TRBJ2-3	-	CASSPSSGRDTQYF
TRBV5-1	TRBJ2-2	-	CASSPSSGATGELFF
TRBV18	TRBJ2-7	-	CASSPDGTYEQYF
TRBV29-1	TRBJ1-3	-	CSVAENSGNTIYF
TRBV28	TRBJ2-5	-	CASGGQGTETQYF